The 10 T cell receptor beta chains in this list originate from one sample, sequenced in a study of blood T cell repertoires in COVID-19. Using immunoSEQ multiplex PCR, the repertoire was profiled, and TCRdb retains in-frame clones only, with some absent. The repertoire consists of some 150,000 clones, with about 80% occurring once and the leading ten covering under 2.5%. The sequenced sample consisted of peripheral blood. These receptors came from a man aged 65-85 years with acute or convalescent COVID-19.

CDR3 sequence (DNA): TGTGCCAGCAAGAGGAGTATCACAGATACGCAGTATTTT. Amino acid sequence: CASKRSITDTQYF. The V and J genes are TRBV28 and TRBJ2-3; D ambiguous. This CDR3 region has 13 residues. Between the trimmed V and J ends, which lost 7 bases and 2 bases, there was a span of 10 bases. The V gene's germline CDR1 is MDHEN and CDR2 SYDVKM. The full variable domain, with the rest looked up from reference TRBV28 and TRBJ2-3, is DVKVTQSSRYLVKRTGEKVFLECVQDMDHENMFWYRQDPGLGLRLIYFSYDVKMKEKGDIPEGYSVSREKKERFSLILESASTNQTSMYLCASKRSITDTQYFGPGTRLTVL.

The chain is built from TRBV4-2 and TRBJ2-7, with a possible D match to TRBD1 (6 bases). The germline V and J ends were trimmed by 1 base and 9 bases, with 16 bases remaining between them. The CDR3 sequence is 14 residues long. CDR1 and CDR2 (germline): LGHNA, YNFKEQ. The CDR3 sequence: CASSQADSLLGQYF. The CDR3 DNA sequence: TGTGCCAGCAGCCAAGCGGACAGCCTTCTTGGGCAGTACTTC.

This clone was recorded only once. The chain joins TRBV7-3 to TRBJ2-6; D remains unclear. CDR3 length: 15 amino acids. V lost 5 bases and J 2 bases, leaving 10 bases between the germline ends. Germline-derived CDR1 and CDR2 are SGHTA and FQGTGA. This chain's CDR3 is CASSVGHTGANVLTF. Here the CDR3 DNA reads TGTGCCAGCAGCGTGGGCCACACTGGGGCCAACGTCCTGACTTTC.

The CDR3 here is CASSLGLAQETQYF. The CDR3 bases are TGCGCCAGCAGCTTGGGACTAGCGCAAGAGACCCAGTACTTC. This rearrangement joins TRBV5-1 to TRBJ2-5; 8 bases map to TRBD2. The J segment lost 2 bases and the V segment lost 0 bases, leaving 0 bases of the junction unmatched. Germline V gene lookup returns CDR1 SGHRS and CDR2 YFSETQ. This CDR3 is 14 amino acids long. Combining the CDR3 with reference TRBV5-1 and TRBJ2-5 gives the whole variable domain KAGVTQTPRYLIKTRGQQVTLSCSPISGHRSVSWYQQTPGQGLQFLFEYFSETQRNKGNFPGRFSGRQFSNSRSEMNVSTLELGDSALYLCASSLGLAQETQYFGPGTRLLVL.

This rearrangement joins TRBV2 to TRBJ2-4, with TRBD2 identical over 13 bases. Germline values: CDR1 SNHLY, CDR2 FYNNEI. The CDR3 extends over 15 amino acids. Trimming at V came to 6 bases and at J to 8 bases, leaving 7 bases not matched to a gene. CDR3 sequence reads: CASRGLAGNGYIQYF. The DNA of the CDR3 is TGTGCCAGCAGGGGACTAGCGGGAAATGGTTACATTCAGTACTTC.

The CDR3 DNA is TGTGCCAGCAGAGAAACAGGGAACACCGGGGAGCTGTTTTTT. This sequence encodes CASRETGNTGELFF. V and J are TRBV6-1 and TRBJ2-2, with D possibly TRBD1 on 5 matching bases. Trimming removed 6 bases at V and 1 base at J, with 9 bases between. The CDR3 is 14 amino acids. Germline CDR1 is MNHNS and CDR2 is SASEGT.

The gene calls are TRBV3-1 (or the pseudogene TRBV3-2) and TRBJ1-2; 8 bases align to TRBD1. CDR3 length equals 14 residues. V lost 3 bases, J lost 8 bases, and 8 bases stayed unmatched. CDR1 and CDR2 (germline): LGHDT, YNNKEL (reference sequence). The DNA of the CDR3 is TGTGCCAGCAGCCAGGAAACCAGGGGGCGCGGCTACACCTTC. Protein: CASSQETRGRGYTF.

In this sample, this clone turned up a few times. This chain connects TRBV19 to TRBJ2-1; 7 bases are a match to TRBD1. Trimming took 5 bases from V and 3 from J; bases not matched to a gene: 13. Germline V CDR1 and CDR2: LNHDA, SQIVND (reference sequence). The CDR3 contains 17 residues. The CDR3: CASSSTQGERSYNEQFF. CDR3 coding DNA: TGTGCCAGTAGTTCTACGCAGGGGGAGCGGAGCTACAATGAGCAGTTCTTC.

This clone has more than one count but fewer than ten. The chain combines TRBV5-5 with TRBJ2-2, with D possibly matching TRBD1 (6 bases). Germline lookup yields CDR1 SGHKS and CDR2 YYEKEE (reference sequence). The CDR3 spans 15 residues. Deletions cut 2 bases from V and 3 bases from J, with 11 bases between. CDR3: CASSFQGTDTGELFF. CDR3 in DNA: TGTGCCAGCAGCTTCCAGGGGACGGACACCGGGGAGCTGTTTTTT.

This rearrangement joins TRBV3-1 (or the pseudogene TRBV3-2) to TRBJ1-6; D is possibly TRBD1 (6 bases). Between the trimmed V and J ends, which lost 6 bases and 7 bases, there was a span of 13 bases. Germline CDR1 LGHDT, CDR2 YNNKEL (reference sequence). The CDR3 is made up of 14 amino acids. As DNA, the CDR3 is TGTGCCAGCAGACGCACAGGGACCAATTCACCCCTCCACTTT. Its translation is CASRRTGTNSPLHF.